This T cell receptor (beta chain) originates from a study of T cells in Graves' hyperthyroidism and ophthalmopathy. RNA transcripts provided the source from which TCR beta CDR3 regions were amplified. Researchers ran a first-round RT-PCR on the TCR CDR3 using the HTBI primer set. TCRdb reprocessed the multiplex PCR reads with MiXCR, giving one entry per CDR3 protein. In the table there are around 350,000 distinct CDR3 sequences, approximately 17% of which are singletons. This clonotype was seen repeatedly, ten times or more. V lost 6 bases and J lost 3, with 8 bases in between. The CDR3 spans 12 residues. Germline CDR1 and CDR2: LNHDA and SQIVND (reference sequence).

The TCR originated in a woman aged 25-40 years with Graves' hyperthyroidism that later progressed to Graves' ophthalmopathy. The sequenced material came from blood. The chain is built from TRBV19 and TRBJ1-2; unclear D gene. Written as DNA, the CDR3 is TGTGCCAGTAGGCACACCTACTATGGCTACACCTTC. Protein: CASRHTYYGYTF. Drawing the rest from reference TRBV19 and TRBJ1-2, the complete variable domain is DGGITQSPKYLFRKEGQNVTLSCEQNLNHDAMYWYRQDPGQGLRLIYYSQIVNDFQKGDIAEGYSVSREKKESFPLTVTSAQKNPTAFYLCASRHTYYGYTFGSGTRLTVV.